One T cell receptor (beta chain) is described in this entry. TCRdb re-analysed the RT-PCR reads in MiXCR, keeping a single row per CDR3 protein. This sample yields fewer than 200,000 distinct CDR3 sequences, of which about 29% are seen a single time; 2.5% to 3.5% belongs to the top ten. The length of the CDR3 is 15 residues. Trimming stripped 0 bases from V and 4 bases from J, with 11 bases between. The germline gives CDR1 KGHDR, CDR2 SFDVKD. The source of the sample is a study of patients and donors after allogeneic stem cell transplantation. The origin of this receptor is a human donor who was either an allogeneic HSCT recipient or a stem cell or donor lymphocyte infusion donor (not recorded which). It is not recorded whose cells these are; they may come from a transplant donor. Material: blood, either unsorted or a sorted T cell fraction (not recorded which). The gene calls are TRBV24-1 and TRBJ2-5; maybe TRBD1 (5 bases). The CDR3 reads CATSDLPPRGETQYF. The CDR3, as DNA: TGTGCCACCAGTGATTTGCCCCCAAGGGGAGAGACCCAGTACTTC.